This entry lists 20 T cell receptor beta chains sequenced from one sample in a study of monozygotic twins with inflammatory bowel disease. TCRdb reprocessed the 5' RACE reads, keeping one entry per CDR3 protein, no DNA. The sample data list about 160,000 distinct CDR3 sequences. The sample consisted of blood. The receptors here all came from a human donor with ulcerative colitis or Crohn's disease, or a healthy co-twin of an affected twin (not recorded which).

CDR3: CASRGRGRDTQYF. The chain is built from TRBV7-2 and TRBJ2-3; without DNA, the TCRdb call of TRBD2 cannot be checked. Germline assignment: CDR1 SGHTA and CDR2 FQGNSA. The CDR3 sequence is 13 residues long.

The genes are TRBV7-2 and TRBJ2-2; TCRdb's D call of TRBD1 is untestable without DNA. The length of the CDR3 is 15 residues. CDR1 and CDR2 (germline): SGHTA, FQGNSA. The CDR3 region is CASSLGGGADGELFF. The variable domain in full, completed from reference TRBV7-2 and TRBJ2-2, reads GAGVSQSPSNKVTEKGKDVELRCDPISGHTALYWYRQSLGQGLEFLIYFQGNSAPDKSGLPSDRFSAERTGGSVSTLTIQRTQQEDSAVYLCASSLGGGADGELFFGEGSRLTVL.

V and J are TRBV20-1 and TRBJ2-1; TCRdb returns TRBD2, unconfirmable since there is no DNA. Germline assignment: CDR1 DFQATT and CDR2 SNEGSKA (reference sequence). CDR3 length: 12 residues. The CDR3 loop is CSAPTSYNEQFF.

The chain joins TRBV4-2 to TRBJ2-7; TCRdb selects TRBD2, and the lack of DNA leaves this call unchecked. The CDR3 is 14 amino acids. The germline gives CDR1 LGHNA, CDR2 YNFKEQ. The CDR3 here is CASSQDRAWGEQYF.

This chain joins TRBV3-1 and TRBJ2-6. Germline-derived CDR1 and CDR2 are LGHDT and YNNKEL (reference sequence). This CDR3 has 18 residues. The CDR3 loop is CASSQDHPGSSGANVLTF. Full variable domain (remainder filled in from reference TRBV3-1 and TRBJ2-6): DTAVSQTPKYLVTQMGNDKSIKCEQNLGHDTMYWYKQDSKKFLKIMFSYNNKELIINETVPNRFSPKSPDKAHLNLHINSLELGDSAVYFCASSQDHPGSSGANVLTFGAGSRLTVL.

V and J are TRBV25-1 and TRBJ2-5. The V gene's germline CDR1 is MGHDK and CDR2 SYGVNS. The CDR3 has 16 amino acids. This CDR3 is CASSETTFGVQETQYF.

The chain couples TRBV7-9 to TRBJ2-1; the D call from TCRdb, TRBD1, cannot be confirmed without DNA. The V gene's germline CDR1 is SEHNR and CDR2 FQNEAQ (reference sequence). CDR3 length: 14 residues. CDR3 protein: CASTPGQNYNEQFF. The full variable domain, in which reference TRBV7-9 and TRBJ2-1 provide the parts outside the CDR3, is DTGVSQNPRHKITKRGQNVTFRCDPISEHNRLYWYRQTLGQGPEFLTYFQNEAQLEKSRLLSDRFSAERPKGSFSTLEIQRTEQGDSAMYLCASTPGQNYNEQFFGPGTRLTVL.

CDR3 in amino acids: CSASPFTGGDHNEQFF. J is TRBJ2-1 and V is TRBV20-1; TCRdb outputs TRBD1, but without DNA this stays unchecked. CDR1 and CDR2 (germline): DFQATT, SNEGSKA (reference sequence). The CDR3 extends over 16 amino acids.

This chain joins TRBV7-9 and TRBJ2-1; no DNA is available, so the TRBD1 call from TCRdb remains unchecked. The germline gives CDR1 SEHNR, CDR2 FQNEAQ (reference sequence). This CDR3 is 16 amino acids long. CDR3: CASSLGFAGAYNEQFF. Filled out from reference TRBV7-9 and TRBJ2-1, the complete variable domain reads DTGVSQNPRHKITKRGQNVTFRCDPISEHNRLYWYRQTLGQGPEFLTYFQNEAQLEKSRLLSDRFSAERPKGSFSTLEIQRTEQGDSAMYLCASSLGFAGAYNEQFFGPGTRLTVL.

This CDR3 reads CASRGTGRRPETQYF. The gene calls are TRBV2 and TRBJ2-5; the D call of TRBD1 rests on TCRdb alone, since no DNA is present to check it. CDR3 length: 15 amino acids. Germline-derived CDR1 and CDR2 are SNHLY and FYNNEI.

The V gene is TRBV3-1, the J gene TRBJ2-7; with no DNA, the TCRdb D assignment of TRBD2 cannot be verified. This CDR3 is 14 amino acids long. Germline V gene sequence: CDR1 LGHDT, CDR2 YNNKEL (reference sequence). CDR3 sequence reads: CATQNLLVSNEQYF.

The chain carries TRBV18 and TRBJ2-1; TCRdb's D gene call, TRBD2, goes unchecked for lack of DNA. CDR3 length: 15 amino acids. Germline V gene lookup returns CDR1 KGHSH and CDR2 LQKENI. The CDR3 reads CASSTTSGGLEEQFF.

The chain couples TRBV20-1 to TRBJ1-3. The CDR3 has 14 amino acids. Per the germline V gene, CDR1 is DFQATT and CDR2 is SNEGSKA (reference sequence). The CDR3 loop reads CSARTGSSGNTIYF.

This chain uses TRBV2 with TRBJ1-2; the D call of TRBD1 rests on TCRdb alone, since no DNA is present to check it. The CDR3 extends over 15 amino acids. Germline CDR1 and CDR2: SNHLY and FYNNEI. The CDR3 here is CASNAPQQGNYGYTF.

V usage is TRBV19 and J usage is TRBJ1-6; absent DNA, TCRdb's TRBD1 call cannot be checked. This CDR3 comprises 13 residues. Looked up from germline, CDR1 is LNHDA and CDR2 is SQIVND (reference sequence). The CDR3 region is CASSMAGISPLHF.

The rearrangement joins TRBV7-9 to TRBJ2-7. The CDR3 has 13 residues. CDR1 SEHNR and CDR2 FQNEAQ come from the germline V gene (reference sequence). This CDR3 reads CASSPIRTYEQYF.

This chain joins TRBV7-9 and TRBJ1-3. The CDR3 has 13 amino acids. The V gene's germline CDR1 is SEHNR and CDR2 FQNEAQ (reference sequence). The CDR3 spells CASSFWSGNTIYF.

The gene calls are TRBV20-1 and TRBJ1-2; checking the TCRdb D call of TRBD1 is not possible without DNA. CDR1 and CDR2 from the germline V gene are DFQATT and SNEGSKA (reference sequence). CDR3 length equals 14 residues. The CDR3: CSARRRGRVYGYTF.

The V call is TRBV5-1, the J call TRBJ2-5; lacking DNA, the TRBD1 call made by TCRdb goes unchecked. The CDR3 loop spans 14 amino acids. The germline gives CDR1 SGHRS, CDR2 YFSETQ. The CDR3 spells CASSHGTGDETQYF.

The rearrangement joins TRBV13 to TRBJ2-3; checking the TCRdb D call of TRBD1 is not possible without DNA. The germline gives CDR1 PRHDT, CDR2 FYEKMQ (reference sequence). The CDR3 runs 15 residues. This CDR3 reads CASSPYLGGGFTQYF.